This T cell receptor beta chain was identified in a study of T cell changes during pregnancy in multiple sclerosis. Assay used: immunoSEQ multiplex PCR; TCRdb lists only in-frame clones, some missing. The top ten hold 0.44% of the sample, which has tens of thousands of clones, over 85% seen once. V was pared by 3 bases and J by 5 bases, with 8 bases of the junction left unmatched. Germline CDR1 SGHNT, CDR2 YENEEA. The CDR3 runs 16 residues. This sequence originates from a female donor in good health, enrolled as a control in a pregnancy study. The chain recombines TRBV11-3 with TRBJ2-1; 9 bases are a match to TRBD2. The material sequenced was CD4+ T cells from peripheral blood mononuclear cells, taken in the second trimester of pregnancy. DNA of the CDR3: TGTGCCAGCAGCTTTGGTCTGGCGGGGGGGAACAATGAGCAGTTCTTC. As protein: CASSFGLAGGNNEQFF.